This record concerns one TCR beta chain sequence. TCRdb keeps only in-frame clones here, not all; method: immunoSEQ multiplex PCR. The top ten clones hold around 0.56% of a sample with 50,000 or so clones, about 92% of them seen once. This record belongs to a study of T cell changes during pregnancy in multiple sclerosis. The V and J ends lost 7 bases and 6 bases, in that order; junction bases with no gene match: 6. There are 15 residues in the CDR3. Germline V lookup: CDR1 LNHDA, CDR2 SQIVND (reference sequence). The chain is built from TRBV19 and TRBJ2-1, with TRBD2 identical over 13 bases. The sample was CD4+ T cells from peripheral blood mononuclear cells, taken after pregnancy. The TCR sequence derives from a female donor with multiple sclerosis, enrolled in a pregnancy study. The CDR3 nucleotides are TGTGCCAGTAAGCGACTAGCGGGAGGTACCAATGAGCAGTTCTTC. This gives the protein CASKRLAGGTNEQFF.